This T cell receptor (beta chain) emerged from a study of blood T cells in healthy people across ages. Whole-study results and caveats: A strong correlation was found between TCR beta diversity and the percentage of naive T cells. While age rose, TCR beta diversity per million T cells dropped in a roughly linear way.

This clonotype was observed at least ten times. Its antigen is currently unknown. The study isolated at least 6 million PBMCs from each sample. Primers used in a second PCR of roughly 6 to 12 cycles were a sample-barcoded 5' primer and a J-beta primer mix. Each cDNA molecule was tagged by a template-switch adaptor that had 12 random nucleotides. One entry per CDR3 protein, called by TCRdb with MiXCR from the 5' RACE reads. The data show hundreds of thousands of distinct CDR3 sequences, approximately 49% seen once. Trimming took off 2 bases at V and 4 bases at J, with 11 bases between the two ends. The CDR3 is 15 amino acids. From germline, CDR1 is MNHEY and CDR2 SVGAGI.

V and J are TRBV6-5 and TRBJ1-4; D not certain. Sequencing was performed on blood. This receptor was taken from a man aged 25 to 40 in good health. CDR3 loop: CASSYRYRINEKLFF. DNA for the CDR3: TGTGCCAGCAGTTACCGATACAGAATTAATGAAAAACTGTTTTTT.